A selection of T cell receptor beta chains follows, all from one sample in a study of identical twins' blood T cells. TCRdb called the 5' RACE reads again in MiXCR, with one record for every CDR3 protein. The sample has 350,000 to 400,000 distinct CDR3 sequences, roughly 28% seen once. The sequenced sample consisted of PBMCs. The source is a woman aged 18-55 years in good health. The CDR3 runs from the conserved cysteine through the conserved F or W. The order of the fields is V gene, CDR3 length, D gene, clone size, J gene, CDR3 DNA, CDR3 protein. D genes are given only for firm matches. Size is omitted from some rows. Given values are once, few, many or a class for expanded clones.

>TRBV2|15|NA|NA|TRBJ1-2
TGTGCCAGCAGTGAACAGGGAGCGGGGACCTATGGCTACACCTTC
CASSEQGAGTYGYTF
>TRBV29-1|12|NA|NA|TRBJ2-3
TGCAGCGCCCGGTTGGTGGGAGATACGCAGTATTTT
CSARLVGDTQYF
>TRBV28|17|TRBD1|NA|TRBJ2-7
TGTGCCAGCAGCCGCATCCCTGGACAGGGGATCTCCTACGAGCAGTACTTC
CASSRIPGQGISYEQYF
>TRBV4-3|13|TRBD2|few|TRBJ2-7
TGCGCCAGCAGCCAGTCGACTGAGCGGGAGAGATTCTTC
CASSQSTERERFF
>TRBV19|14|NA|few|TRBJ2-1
TGTGCCAGTAGTGTCTCCAACCCTGGCAATGAGCAGTTCTTC
CASSVSNPGNEQFF
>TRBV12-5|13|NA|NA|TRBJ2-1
TGTGCTAGTGTCGTAACGGGAACACCTGAGCAGTTCTTC
CASVVTGTPEQFF
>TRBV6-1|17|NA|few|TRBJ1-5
TGTGCCAGCAGACCCAGGACAGACGGAAACCCCAAACAGCCCCAGCATTTT
CASRPRTDGNPKQPQHF
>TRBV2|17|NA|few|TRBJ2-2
TGTGCCAGCATGATCGGGTTTGGCAGGGCGAACACCGGGGAGCTGTTTTTT
CASMIGFGRANTGELFF
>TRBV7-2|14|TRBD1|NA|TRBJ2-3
TGTGCCAGCAGCCCAACAGGGGGCTTTGATACGCAGTATTTT
CASSPTGGFDTQYF
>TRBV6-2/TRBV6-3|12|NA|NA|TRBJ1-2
TGTGCCAGCAGTGCGTATTTTGAAGGCTACACCTTC
CASSAYFEGYTF
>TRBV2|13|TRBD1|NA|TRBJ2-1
TGTGCCAGCAGCGCTAACGGACAGGGGTCCCCGTTCTTC
CASSANGQGSPFF
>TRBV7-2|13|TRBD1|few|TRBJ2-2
TGTGCCAGCAGCTTCGGGACAGCCGGGGAGCTGTTTTTT
CASSFGTAGELFF
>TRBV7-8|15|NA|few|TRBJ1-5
TGTGCCAGCAGCCCCGCGGACGTTAGCAATCAGCCCCAGCATTTT
CASSPADVSNQPQHF
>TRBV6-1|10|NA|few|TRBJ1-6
TGTGCCAGCGATGAATCACCCCTCCACTTT
CASDESPLHF
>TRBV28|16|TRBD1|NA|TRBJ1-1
TGTGCCAGCAGTCCATCCACCGGGACAGTGAACACTGAAGCTTTCTTT
CASSPSTGTVNTEAFF
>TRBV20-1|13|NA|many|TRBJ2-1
TGCAGTGCGGGGACTGTTTACTACAATGAGCAGTTCTTC
CSAGTVYYNEQFF
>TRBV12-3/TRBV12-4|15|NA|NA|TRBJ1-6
TGTGCCAGCAGTTATTACAGTGGGGCCAATTCACCCCTCCACTTT
CASSYYSGANSPLHF
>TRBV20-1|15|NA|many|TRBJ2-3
TGCAGTGCTAACGGAGCTGAGCTCGGTATGGATACGCAGTATTTT
CSANGAELGMDTQYF
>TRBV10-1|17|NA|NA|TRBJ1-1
TGCGCCAGCAGTGAGTCGAGACTCGGTCCCATGAACACTGAAGCTTTCTTT
CASSESRLGPMNTEAFF
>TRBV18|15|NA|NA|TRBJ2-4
TGTGCCAGCTCACCCTCAAATTCAGCCAAAAACATTCAGTACTTC
CASSPSNSAKNIQYF
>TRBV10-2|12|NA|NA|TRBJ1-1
TGCGCCAGCAGTGTACAGGGAGGCGAAGCTTTCTTT
CASSVQGGEAFF
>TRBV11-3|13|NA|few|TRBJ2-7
TGTGCCAGCAGCTTAAGTACGGCGGGCGAGCAGTACTTC
CASSLSTAGEQYF
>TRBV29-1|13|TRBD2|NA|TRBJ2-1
TGCAGCGTACGGACTAGCGGGGCCTATGAGCAGTTCTTC
CSVRTSGAYEQFF
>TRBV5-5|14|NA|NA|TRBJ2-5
TGTGCCAGCAGCTTGGAAGCAGGATGGGAGACCCAGTACTTC
CASSLEAGWETQYF
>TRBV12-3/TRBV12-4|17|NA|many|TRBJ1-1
TGTGCCAGCAGTTTATACTACTGGGGGCAGATGAACACTGAAGCTTTCTTT
CASSLYYWGQMNTEAFF
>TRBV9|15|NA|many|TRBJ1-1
TGTGCCAGCAGCTACTATGGGGATTCGGGCACTGAAGCTTTCTTT
CASSYYGDSGTEAFF
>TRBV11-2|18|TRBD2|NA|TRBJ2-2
TGTTCCAGCAGCCTAAGGGGCGGGAGGGCCCCGAACACCGGGGAGCTGTTTTTT
CSSSLRGGRAPNTGELFF
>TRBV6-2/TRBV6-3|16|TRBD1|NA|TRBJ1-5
TGTGCCAGCAGGCCTGGACAGGGGTTTAGCAATCAGCCCCAGCATTTT
CASRPGQGFSNQPQHF
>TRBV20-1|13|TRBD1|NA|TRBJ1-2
TGCAGTGCTAGTTCGGACAGGGTCTATGGCTACACCTTC
CSASSDRVYGYTF
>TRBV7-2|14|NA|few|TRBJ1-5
TGTGCCAGCAGCTTACAAGGCCCAAATCAGCCCCAGCATTTT
CASSLQGPNQPQHF
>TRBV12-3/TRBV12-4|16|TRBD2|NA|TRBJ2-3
TGTGCCAGCAGTCCGGGACTAGCGGGGCTCACAGATACGCAGTATTTT
CASSPGLAGLTDTQYF
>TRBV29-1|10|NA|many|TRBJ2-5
TGCAGCGTTGGAGCAGAGACCCAGTACTTC
CSVGAETQYF
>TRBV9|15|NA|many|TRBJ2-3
TGTGCCAGCAGCTCCCAACAGCGGATCACAGATACGCAGTATTTT
CASSSQQRITDTQYF
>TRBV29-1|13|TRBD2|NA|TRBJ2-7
TGCAGCGTGCGGCGGGAGTATCCCTACGAGCAGTACTTC
CSVRREYPYEQYF
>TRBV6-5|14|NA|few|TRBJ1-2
TGTGCCAGCAGTACCCTTGGGGGGGACTATGGCTACACCTTC
CASSTLGGDYGYTF
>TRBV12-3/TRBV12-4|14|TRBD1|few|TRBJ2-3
TGTGCCAGCAGTGACTCGGGACAGGGAGGTACGCAGTATTTT
CASSDSGQGGTQYF
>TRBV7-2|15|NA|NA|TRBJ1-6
TGTGCCAGCAGCTCGCGGACAGCTGGTAATTCACCCCTCCACTTT
CASSSRTAGNSPLHF
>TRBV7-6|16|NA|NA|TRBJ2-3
TGTGCCAGCAGCCCCCGGGGGTACATTACTACAGATACGCAGTATTTT
CASSPRGYITTDTQYF
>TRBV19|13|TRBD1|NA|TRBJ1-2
TGTGCCAGTAGTTCCCGGACAGGGATTGGCTACACCTTC
CASSSRTGIGYTF